The clone carrying this T cell receptor (beta chain) was picked up many times. The antigen is unknown. Read coverage stops 3 residues before the CDR3 terminus; the germline J gene supplies the remainder. The sample is drawn from a study of T cell clonality in common variable immunodeficiency. General observations from the study: Fewer TCRbeta clones were shared among CVID subjects than controls. Common variable immunodeficiency TCR beta sequences reportedly had fewer deletions and N-nucleotide insertions.

Data came from immunoSEQ multiplex PCR; TCRdb stores just in-frame clones and leaves some out. The sample offers about 37,000 clones and no singletons, the top ten holding 2.5% to 3.5%. This CDR3 is built from 15 residues. Trimming stripped 2 bases from V and 4 bases from J, with 14 bases between. This sequence was found in a person between 18 and 70 years old in good health. The chain employs TRBV12-3 or TRBV12-4 and TRBJ2-5; D might be TRBD1 (6 bases). Sequencing was done on a sample of peripheral blood mononuclear cells. The CDR3 is CASSLTPYRVETQYF. The sequenced CDR3 bases are TGTGCCAGCAGTTTAACGCCCTACAGGGTAGAGACC.